This record concerns one TCR beta chain sequence. Its antigen remains unknown. This entry comes from a study of cytomegalovirus exposure and HLA in healthy donors. Points from the study as a whole: Testing in vitro showed a few CMV-associated chains specific for CMV antigens.

Germline V gene data show CDR1 as MNHEY and CDR2 as SVGAGI. This CDR3 region has 15 residues. Trimming removed 0 bases at V and 4 bases at J, with 10 bases between. Some clones are missing from TCRdb's copy, which holds only in-frame ones; the method was immunoSEQ multiplex PCR. The sample yields about 180,000 clones, less than 85% seen once. The V and J genes are TRBV6-5 and TRBJ1-5; D ambiguous. This TCR derives from a man younger than 35 in good health and CMV-seropositive. The specimen was PBMCs. CDR3 amino acids: CASSYSWASNQPQHF. The CDR3 nucleotides read TGTGCCAGCAGTTACTCATGGGCCTCGAATCAGCCCCAGCATTTT.